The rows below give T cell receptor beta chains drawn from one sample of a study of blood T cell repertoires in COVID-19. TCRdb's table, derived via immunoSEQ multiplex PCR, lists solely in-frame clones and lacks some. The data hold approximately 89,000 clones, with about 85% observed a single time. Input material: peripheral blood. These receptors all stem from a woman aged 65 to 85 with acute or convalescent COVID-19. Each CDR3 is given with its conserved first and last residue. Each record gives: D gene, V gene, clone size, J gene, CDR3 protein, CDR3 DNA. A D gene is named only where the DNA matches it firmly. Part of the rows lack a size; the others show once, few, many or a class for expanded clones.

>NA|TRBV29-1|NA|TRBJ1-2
CSVGGDYGYTF
TGCAGCGTTGGGGGAGACTATGGCTACACCTTC
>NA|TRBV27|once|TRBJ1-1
CASSKGRGGRTEAFF
TGTGCCAGCTCGAAAGGGCGGGGGGGGAGGACTGAAGCTTTCTTT
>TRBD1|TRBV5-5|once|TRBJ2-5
CASSLGQGVETQYF
TGTGCCAGCAGCTTGGGACAGGGCGTGGAGACCCAGTACTTC
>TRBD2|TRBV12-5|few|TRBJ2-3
CASGFAPIRGLAGGQTDTQYF
TGTGCTAGTGGTTTTGCCCCCATTCGAGGACTAGCGGGAGGGCAGACAGATACGCAGTATTTT
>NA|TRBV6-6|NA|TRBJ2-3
CASRYTGSADTQYF
TGTGCCAGCAGATACACAGGGAGCGCAGATACGCAGTATTTT
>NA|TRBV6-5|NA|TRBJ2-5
CASSYSIDRQETQYF
TGTGCCAGCAGTTACTCGATAGACAGACAAGAGACCCAGTACTTC
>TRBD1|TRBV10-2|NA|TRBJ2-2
CASWAGRDRGTGELFF
TGCGCCAGCTGGGCGGGTCGGGACAGGGGCACCGGGGAGCTGTTTTTT
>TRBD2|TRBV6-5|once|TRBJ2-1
CATLAGGWYNEQFF
TGTGCCACTCTAGCGGGAGGGTGGTACAATGAGCAGTTCTTC
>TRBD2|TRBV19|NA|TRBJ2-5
CASSRGLAAKETQYF
TGTGCCAGTAGTAGGGGACTAGCGGCTAAAGAGACCCAGTACTTC
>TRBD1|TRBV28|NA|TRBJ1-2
CASRRGLIYGYTF
TGTGCCAGCAGGAGGGGGCTTATCTATGGCTACACCTTC
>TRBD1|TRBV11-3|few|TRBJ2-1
CASSLEGQGGNEQFF
TGTGCCAGCAGCTTAGAGGGACAGGGAGGAAATGAGCAGTTCTTC
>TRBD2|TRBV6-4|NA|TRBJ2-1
CASSDEASGGNEQFF
TGTGCCAGCAGTGACGAGGCTAGCGGGGGGAATGAGCAGTTCTTC
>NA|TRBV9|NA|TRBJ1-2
CASSAYYRANYGYTF
TGTGCCAGCAGCGCCTACTACAGGGCTAACTATGGCTACACCTTC
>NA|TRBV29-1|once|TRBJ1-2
CSARDMHGYTF
TGCAGCGCCCGGGACATGCATGGCTACACCTTC
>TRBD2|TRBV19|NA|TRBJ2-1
CASSIGGRAYPNEQFF
TGTGCCAGTAGTATAGGCGGGAGGGCCTACCCCAATGAGCAGTTCTTC
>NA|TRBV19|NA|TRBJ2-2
CASYRAPNTGELFF
TGTGCCAGCTACAGGGCCCCCAACACCGGGGAGCTGTTTTTT
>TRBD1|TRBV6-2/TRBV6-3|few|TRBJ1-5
CASSKGQGTTFSNQPQHF
TGTGCCAGCAGTAAGGGACAGGGGACGACCTTTAGCAATCAGCCCCAGCATTTT
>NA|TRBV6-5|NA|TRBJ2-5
CASCQGQSQETQYF
TGTGCCAGCTGCCAAGGACAGTCCCAAGAGACCCAGTACTTC
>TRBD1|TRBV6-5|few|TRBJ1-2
CASTDRIDYGYTF
TGTGCCAGCACGGACAGGATCGACTATGGCTACACCTTC
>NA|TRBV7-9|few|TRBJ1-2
CASSIRGGDGYTF
TGTGCCAGCAGCATCCGTGGAGGGGATGGCTACACCTTC
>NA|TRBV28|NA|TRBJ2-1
CASSHQGRSYNEQFF
TGTGCCAGCAGTCATCAGGGGCGGTCCTACAATGAGCAGTTCTTC
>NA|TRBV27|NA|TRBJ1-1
CASSLLGGGNTEAFF
TGTGCCAGCAGTTTACTCGGCGGCGGGAACACTGAAGCTTTCTTT
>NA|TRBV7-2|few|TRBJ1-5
CASSSLRGHQPQHF
TGTGCCAGCAGCTCCCTCAGGGGACATCAGCCCCAGCATTTT
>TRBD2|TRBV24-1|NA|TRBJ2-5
CATSDATRGVLETQYF
TGTGCCACCAGTGATGCTACACGGGGGGTTCTGGAGACCCAGTACTTC
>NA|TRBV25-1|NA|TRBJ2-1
CASSELYSKFF
TGTGCCAGCAGTGAATTATACTCAAAGTTCTTC
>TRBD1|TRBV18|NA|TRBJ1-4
CASSPLNVNYRGSNEKLFF
TGTGCCAGCTCACCTCTCAACGTGAACTACAGGGGGTCTAATGAAAAACTGTTTTTT
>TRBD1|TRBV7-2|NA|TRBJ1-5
CPGCPGTGYQDSNQPQHF
TGTCCGGGTTGTCCGGGGACAGGTTACCAAGATAGCAATCAGCCCCAGCATTTT
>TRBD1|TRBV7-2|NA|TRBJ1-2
CASSSDRGYGYTF
TGTGCCAGCAGCTCCGACAGGGGTTATGGCTACACCTTC
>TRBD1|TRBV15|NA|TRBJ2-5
CATSIRQGVQETQYF
TGTGCCACCAGCATACGACAGGGCGTCCAAGAGACCCAGTACTTC
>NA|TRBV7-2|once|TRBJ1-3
CASSLAAGAGNTIYF
TGTGCCAGCAGCTTAGCGGCAGGGGCTGGAAACACCATATATTTT
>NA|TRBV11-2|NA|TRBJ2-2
CASSDGLSFGFAGELFF
TGTGCCAGCAGCGATGGACTATCTTTTGGTTTCGCCGGGGAGCTGTTTTTT
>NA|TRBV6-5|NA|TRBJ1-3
CASRMTGGNTIYF
TGTGCCAGCAGAATGACGGGAGGAAACACCATATATTTT
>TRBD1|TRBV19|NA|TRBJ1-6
CASGSPQDRGYNSPLHF
TGTGCCAGTGGATCACCCCAAGACAGGGGGTATAATTCACCCCTCCACTTT
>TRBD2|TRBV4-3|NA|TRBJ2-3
CASSQAVEAGDPRDTQYF
TGCGCCAGCAGCCAAGCCGTTGAGGCGGGAGACCCCAGAGATACGCAGTATTTT
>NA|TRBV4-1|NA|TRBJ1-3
CASSQVSQGAGNTIYF
TGCGCCAGCAGCCAAGTGTCACAGGGCGCTGGAAACACCATATATTTT
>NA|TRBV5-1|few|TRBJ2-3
CASSRRSTDTQYF
TGCGCCAGCAGCCGTCGGAGCACAGATACGCAGTATTTT
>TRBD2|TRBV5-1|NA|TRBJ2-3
CASSLFPREGTDTQYF
TGCGCCAGCAGCTTGTTTCCGCGGGAGGGAACAGATACGCAGTATTTT
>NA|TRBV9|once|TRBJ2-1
CASSVDSEQFF
TGTGCCAGCAGCGTAGACAGTGAGCAGTTCTTC
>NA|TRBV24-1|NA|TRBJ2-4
CATSDYRENIQYF
TGTGCCACCAGTGACTATAGAGAAAACATTCAGTACTTC
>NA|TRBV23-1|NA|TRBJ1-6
CASSQPRARLRASPLHF
TGCGCCAGCAGTCAACCCCGTGCCCGACTGCGGGCTTCACCCCTCCACTTT
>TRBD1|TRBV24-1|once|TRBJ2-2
CATGQGGTGELFF
TGTGCCACCGGACAGGGGGGCACCGGGGAGCTGTTTTTT
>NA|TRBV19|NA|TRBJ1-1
CASSLRQGFTEAFF
TGTGCCAGTAGTCTAAGGCAGGGTTTCACTGAAGCTTTCTTT
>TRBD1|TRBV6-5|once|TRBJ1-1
CAIQQGAVTEAFF
TGTGCCATCCAGCAGGGGGCGGTGACTGAAGCTTTCTTT
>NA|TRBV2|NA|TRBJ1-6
CASSIGEGSISPLHF
TGTGCCAGCAGTATCGGCGAGGGCAGTATTTCACCCCTCCACTTT
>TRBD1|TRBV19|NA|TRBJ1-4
CASSGRDRAPEKLFF
TGTGCCAGTAGTGGTCGGGACAGGGCCCCCGAAAAACTGTTTTTT
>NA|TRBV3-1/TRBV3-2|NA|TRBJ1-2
CASSYGGPGYGYTF
TGTGCCAGCAGCTACGGGGGGCCGGGCTATGGCTACACCTTC
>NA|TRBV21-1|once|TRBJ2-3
CASSKARQLAGADTQYF
TGTGCCAGCAGCAAAGCGAGGCAACTAGCGGGAGCAGATACGCAGTATTTT
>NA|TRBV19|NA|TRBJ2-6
CASSNTGGANVLTF
TGTGCCAGTAGTAACACCGGGGGGGCCAACGTCCTGACTTTC
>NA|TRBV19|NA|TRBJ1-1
CATTTVLNTEAFF
TGTGCCACAACGACAGTTCTGAACACTGAAGCTTTCTTT
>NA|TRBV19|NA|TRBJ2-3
CASSIPFRAGKSKDTQYF
TGTGCCAGTAGTATCCCTTTTCGGGCAGGGAAGTCTAAAGATACGCAGTATTTT
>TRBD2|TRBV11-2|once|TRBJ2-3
CASSVGGGADTQYF
TGTGCCAGCAGTGTGGGCGGGGGGGCAGATACGCAGTATTTT
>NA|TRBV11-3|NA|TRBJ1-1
CASSLRDTEAFF
TGTGCCAGCAGCCTGAGAGACACTGAAGCTTTCTTT
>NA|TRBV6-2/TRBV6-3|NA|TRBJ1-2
CASSQGQNYGYTF
TGTGCCAGCAGCCAAGGACAGAACTATGGCTACACCTTC
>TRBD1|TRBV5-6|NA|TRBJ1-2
CASSLGTVGMGYTF
TGTGCCAGCAGCTTAGGGACAGTGGGTATGGGCTACACCTTC